These T cell receptor beta chains were read from a single sample in a study of PD-1 blockade in classical Hodgkin lymphoma. TCRdb keeps only in-frame clones here, not all; method: immunoSEQ multiplex PCR. The sample lists about 150,000 clones; 78% were seen once. This sample comprised peripheral blood mononuclear cells (PBMCs), obtained before the second cycle of nivolumab. The receptors originated from a human donor with classical Hodgkin lymphoma. Each CDR3 is given with its conserved first and last residue. Each record gives: J gene, V gene, CDR3 length, D gene, clone size, CDR3 DNA, CDR3 protein. A D gene is named only where the DNA matches it firmly. Clone size, where shown, is once, few, many, or a class for clones that have expanded.

TRBJ1-2 | TRBV2 | 15 | NA | NA | TGTGCCAGCAGTGAAGAGGGGGGCGCGTTCTATGGCTACACCTTC | CASSEEGGAFYGYTF
TRBJ2-7 | TRBV7-9 | 15 | NA | NA | TGTGCCAGCAGCCAAAGTGGGGGGCCCTTCTACGAGCAGTACTTC | CASSQSGGPFYEQYF
TRBJ1-2 | TRBV9 | 14 | NA | NA | TGTGCCAGCAGCGTAGAGTCAGGGCCCTATGGCTACACCTTC | CASSVESGPYGYTF
TRBJ2-1 | TRBV6-6 | 14 | TRBD2 | NA | TGTGCCAGCAGTCACCCGGGACTAGTCTCTGAGCAGTTCTTC | CASSHPGLVSEQFF
TRBJ1-4 | TRBV6-6 | 15 | TRBD1 | NA | TGTGCCAGCAGTACACCGGGACAGGGAAATGAAAAACTGTTTTTT | CASSTPGQGNEKLFF
TRBJ2-7 | TRBV7-2 | 15 | TRBD2 | NA | TGTGCCAGCAGCTCGCCCAGCGGGGTCTCCTACGAGCAGTACTTC | CASSSPSGVSYEQYF
TRBJ2-7 | TRBV28 | 14 | NA | NA | TGTGCCAGCAGTTTTGGGGTACAGGTCCACGAGCAGTACTTC | CASSFGVQVHEQYF
TRBJ2-7 | TRBV5-1 | 15 | TRBD1 | NA | TGCGCCAGCAGCCCGGGGACAGGGGGTTCCTACGAGCAGTACTTC | CASSPGTGGSYEQYF
TRBJ2-3 | TRBV7-6 | 15 | TRBD2 | NA | TGTGCCAGCAGCCAGCCGGGACTAGGCACAGATACGCAGTATTTT | CASSQPGLGTDTQYF
TRBJ2-1 | TRBV6-5 | 12 | TRBD1 | NA | TGTGCCAGCAGTTCGACAGGGGACGAGCAGTTCTTC | CASSSTGDEQFF
TRBJ2-1 | TRBV6-6 | 16 | TRBD2 | NA | TGTGCCAGCAGTAACCTCCTAGCGGGAGCCTACAATGAGCAGTTCTTC | CASSNLLAGAYNEQFF
TRBJ2-3 | TRBV5-8 | 16 | TRBD2 | NA | TGTGCCAGCAGCTTGGGGGGAGCGGGACGCACAGATACGCAGTATTTT | CASSLGGAGRTDTQYF
TRBJ1-6 | TRBV2 | 15 | NA | NA | TGTGCCAGCACCCGAGTCGGGGCGGGGGATTCACCCCTCCACTTT | CASTRVGAGDSPLHF
TRBJ1-2 | TRBV5-6 | 14 | NA | NA | TGTGCCAGCAGCTTACAGGTATCGTTCTATGGCTACACCTTC | CASSLQVSFYGYTF
TRBJ2-7 | TRBV28 | 13 | TRBD2 | NA | TGTGCCAGCACTTTAGCGGGAGGCTACGAGCAGTACTTC | CASTLAGGYEQYF
TRBJ1-5 | TRBV25-1 | 14 | NA | few | TGTGCCAGCAGTGAATTCACAGAAAATCAGCCCCAGCATTTT | CASSEFTENQPQHF
TRBJ2-1 | TRBV6-5 | 15 | TRBD2 | NA | TGTGCCAGCAGTTCGGGGACTAGCGGCCACAATGAGCAGTTCTTC | CASSSGTSGHNEQFF
TRBJ1-1 | TRBV10-3 | 15 | NA | NA | TGTGCCAGCACCAGAAACAGGGAAGGGGGCACTGAAGCTTTCTTT | CASTRNREGGTEAFF